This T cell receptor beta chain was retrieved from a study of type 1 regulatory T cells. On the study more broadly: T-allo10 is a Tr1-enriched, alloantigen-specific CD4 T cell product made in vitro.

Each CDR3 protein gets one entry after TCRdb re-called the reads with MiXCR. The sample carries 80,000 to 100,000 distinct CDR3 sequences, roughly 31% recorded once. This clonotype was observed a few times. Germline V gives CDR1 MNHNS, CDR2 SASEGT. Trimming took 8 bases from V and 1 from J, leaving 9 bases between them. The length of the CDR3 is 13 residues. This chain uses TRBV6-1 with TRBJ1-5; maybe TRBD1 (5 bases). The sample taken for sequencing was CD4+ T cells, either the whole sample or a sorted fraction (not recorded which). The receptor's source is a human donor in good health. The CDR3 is CASGALSNQPQHF. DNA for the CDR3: TGTGCCAGCGGGGCACTGAGCAATCAGCCCCAGCATTTT.